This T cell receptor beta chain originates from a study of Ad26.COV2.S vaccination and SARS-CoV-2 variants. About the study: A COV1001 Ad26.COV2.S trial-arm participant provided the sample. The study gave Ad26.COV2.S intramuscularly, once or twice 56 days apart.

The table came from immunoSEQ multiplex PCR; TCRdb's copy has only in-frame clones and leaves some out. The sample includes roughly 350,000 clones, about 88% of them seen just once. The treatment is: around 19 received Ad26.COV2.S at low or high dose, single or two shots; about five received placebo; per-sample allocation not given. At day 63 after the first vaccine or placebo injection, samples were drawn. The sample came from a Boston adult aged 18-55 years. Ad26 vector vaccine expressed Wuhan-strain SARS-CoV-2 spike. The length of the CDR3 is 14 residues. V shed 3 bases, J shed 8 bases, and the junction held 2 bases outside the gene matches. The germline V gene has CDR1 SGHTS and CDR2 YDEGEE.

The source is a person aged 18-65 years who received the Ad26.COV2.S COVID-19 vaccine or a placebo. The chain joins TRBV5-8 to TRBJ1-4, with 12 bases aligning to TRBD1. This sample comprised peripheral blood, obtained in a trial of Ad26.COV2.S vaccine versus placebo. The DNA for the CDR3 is TGTGCCAGCAGCTGGGGACAGGGGGCGGAAAAACTGTTTTTT. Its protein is CASSWGQGAEKLFF.